Listed here is a single T cell receptor (beta chain). Under the authors' procedure: By means of reference gene primer amplification, nucleated cell counts were estimated. Libraries were prepared by immunoSEQ multiplex PCR; TCRdb keeps only in-frame clonotypes and omits some of them. V and J calls and clone size follow that table, whereas D and trimming were derived from the DNA. Of approximately 90,000 clones in the sample, more than 70% are singletons; the top ten hold approximately 0.45%. The data were obtained in a study of blood T cell repertoires in COVID-19. The CDR3 consists of 14 residues. CDR1 is SGHRS, CDR2 YFSETQ, per germline. V shed 2 bases, J shed 5 bases, and the junction held 6 bases outside the gene matches.

The V call is TRBV5-1, the J call TRBJ2-5; 7 bases line up with TRBD2. The clonotype comes from a man aged 55 to 69 with acute or convalescent COVID-19. The sequenced material came from peripheral blood. The CDR3 region has the DNA TGCGCCAGCAGCTTAACACTAGCGTGGGAGACCCAGTACTTC. Translated: CASSLTLAWETQYF.